Below, 7 T cell receptor beta chains from the same sample are listed, as sequenced in a study of blood T cell repertoires in COVID-19. Only in-frame clones appear in the TCRdb table, and some are missing; sequencing was by immunoSEQ multiplex PCR. This sample carries 250,000 or so clones, roughly 77% of them seen once, and the ten largest clones take about 3%. The specimen was peripheral blood. These TCRs come from a woman older than 75 with acute or convalescent COVID-19.

V is TRBV10-1 and J is TRBJ1-1, with 8 bases aligning to TRBD1. Losses at the gene ends were 3 bases for V and 12 bases for J; bases not matched to a gene: 12. CDR1 WNHNN and CDR2 SYGVQD come from the germline V gene (reference sequence). The CDR3 has 14 amino acids. This CDR3 is CASSDQPRTGRPFF. The CDR3 nucleotides read TGCGCCAGCAGTGACCAACCCCGGACAGGGCGTCCTTTCTTT.

A few counts support this clone. The rearrangement uses TRBV5-1 and TRBJ2-2; possible D gene TRBD2, 6 bases. The CDR3 extends over 14 amino acids. V was trimmed by 2 bases and J by 6 bases, leaving 11 bases between them. From germline, CDR1 is SGHRS and CDR2 YFSETQ. The CDR3 loop reads CASSLTAGPGELFF. The CDR3, as DNA: TGCGCCAGCAGCTTAACGGCGGGACCCGGGGAGCTGTTTTTT.

This clone was observed a few times. The CDR3 DNA reads TGTGCCAGCAGCTTCGGCAGCGGGACAGATACGCAGTATTTT. It translates to CASSFGSGTDTQYF. The rearrangement joins TRBV7-2 to TRBJ2-3; tentative D call: TRBD2 (6 bases). CDR3 length: 14 residues. V gave up 3 bases and J gave up 3 bases, with 10 bases separating them. Germline V gene data show CDR1 as SGHTA and CDR2 as FQGNSA. Based on the CDR3 plus reference TRBV7-2 and TRBJ2-3, the full variable domain is GAGVSQSPSNKVTEKGKDVELRCDPISGHTALYWYRQSLGQGLEFLIYFQGNSAPDKSGLPSDRFSAERTGGSVSTLTIQRTQQEDSAVYLCASSFGSGTDTQYFGPGTRLTVL.

V and J are TRBV9 and TRBJ2-1; no definite D call. Trimming pared 0 bases from V and 4 bases from J, leaving 5 bases between. This CDR3 is 13 amino acids long. Germline V gene sequence: CDR1 SGDLS, CDR2 YYNGEE. CDR3 nucleotides: TGTGCCAGCAGCGTAGCTGTTTACAATGAGCAGTTCTTC. It codes for CASSVAVYNEQFF.

This chain links TRBV6-5 with TRBJ1-6, with 7 positions matching TRBD1. The CDR3 is 15 amino acids. V lost 0 bases, J lost 5 bases, and 1 base stayed unmatched. Germline CDR1 and CDR2: MNHEY and SVGAGI. CDR3 DNA sequence: TGTGCCAGCAGTTACTCGGGGACAGATAATTCACCCCTCCACTTT. This translates into CASSYSGTDNSPLHF.

The CDR3 DNA reads as TGTGCCAGCAGGGGGGACACCTTCGCCTACGAGCAGTACTTC. Encoded protein: CASRGDTFAYEQYF. This chain joins TRBV27 and TRBJ2-7, with TRBD1 as a possible D gene (6 bases). Per the germline V gene, CDR1 is MNHEY and CDR2 is SMNVEV (reference sequence). The germline V and J ends were trimmed by 6 bases and 2 bases, with 14 bases remaining between them. The CDR3 totals 14 residues.

The rearrangement joins TRBV5-5 to TRBJ2-2; possible D gene TRBD1, 6 bases. V lost 2 bases, J lost 5 bases, and 10 bases lay in between. This CDR3 contains 14 residues. From germline, CDR1 is SGHKS and CDR2 YYEKEE (reference sequence). The CDR3 reads CASSFLRGTGELFF. The CDR3 bases are TGTGCCAGCAGCTTCCTCAGGGGAACCGGGGAGCTGTTTTTT.